This T cell receptor (beta chain) derives from a study of T cell responses to AZD1222 COVID-19 vaccine. General study results and limits: Reports say nearly half of spike-specific TCRs go after unmutated variant regions.

This table comes from immunoSEQ multiplex PCR, and its TCRdb copy is limited to in-frame clones, with some not included. The sample has about 160,000 clones; roughly 90% are singletons. V dropped 6 bases and J dropped 5 bases, with 5 bases sitting between them. CDR3 size: 11 residues. CDR1 MDHEN and CDR2 SYDVKM come from the germline V gene. As concerns this clone: Its antigen is as yet unknown.

The TCR sequence derives from an adult in good health. The rearrangement links TRBV28 to TRBJ1-3; no firm D call. Sequencing was performed on peripheral blood, taken on day 0 of AZD1222 vaccination. The CDR3 nucleotides read TGTGCCAGCAGAACTAGAAACACCATATATTTT. Protein product: CASRTRNTIYF.